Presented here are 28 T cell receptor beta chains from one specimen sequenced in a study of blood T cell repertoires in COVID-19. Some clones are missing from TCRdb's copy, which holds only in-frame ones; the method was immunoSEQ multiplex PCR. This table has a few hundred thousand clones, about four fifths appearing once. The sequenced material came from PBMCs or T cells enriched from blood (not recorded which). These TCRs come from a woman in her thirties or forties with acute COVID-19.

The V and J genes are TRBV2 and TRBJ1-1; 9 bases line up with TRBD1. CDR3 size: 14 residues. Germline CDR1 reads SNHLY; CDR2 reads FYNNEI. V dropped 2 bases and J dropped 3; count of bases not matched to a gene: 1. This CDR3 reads CASSEWTGDTEAFF. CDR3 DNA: TGTGCCAGCAGTGAATGGACAGGGGACACTGAAGCTTTCTTT.

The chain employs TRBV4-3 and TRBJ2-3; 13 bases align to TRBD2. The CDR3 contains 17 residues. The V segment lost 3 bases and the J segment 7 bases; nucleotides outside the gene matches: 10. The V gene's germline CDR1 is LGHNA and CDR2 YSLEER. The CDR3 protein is CASSQALAGGRVNTQYF. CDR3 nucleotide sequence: TGCGCCAGCAGCCAGGCACTAGCGGGGGGGCGGGTAAATACGCAGTATTTT.

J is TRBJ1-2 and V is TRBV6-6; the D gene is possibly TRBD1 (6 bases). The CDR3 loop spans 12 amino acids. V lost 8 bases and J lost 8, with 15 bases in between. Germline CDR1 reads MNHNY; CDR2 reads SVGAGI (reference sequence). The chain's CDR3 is CASLSQTGGYTF. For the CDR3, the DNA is TGTGCCAGCCTATCACAGACAGGCGGCTACACCTTC.

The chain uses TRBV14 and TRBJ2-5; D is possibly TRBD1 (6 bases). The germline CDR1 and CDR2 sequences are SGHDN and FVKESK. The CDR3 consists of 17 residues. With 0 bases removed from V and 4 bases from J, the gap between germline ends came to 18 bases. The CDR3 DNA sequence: TGTGCCAGCAGCCAAGATACGGGAAGGGGGATAGGAGAGACCCAGTACTTC. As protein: CASSQDTGRGIGETQYF.

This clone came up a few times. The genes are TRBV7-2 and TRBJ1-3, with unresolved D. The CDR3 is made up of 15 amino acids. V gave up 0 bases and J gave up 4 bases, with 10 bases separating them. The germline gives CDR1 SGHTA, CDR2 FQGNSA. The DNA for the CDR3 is TGTGCCAGCAGCTTAGCTGGCAGTTCAGGAAACACCATATATTTT. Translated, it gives CASSLAGSSGNTIYF.

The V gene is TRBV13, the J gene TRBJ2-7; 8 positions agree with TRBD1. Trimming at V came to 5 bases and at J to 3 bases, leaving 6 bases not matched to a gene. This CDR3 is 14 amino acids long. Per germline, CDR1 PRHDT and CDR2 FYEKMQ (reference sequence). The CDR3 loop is CASSAGQGGYEQYF. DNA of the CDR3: TGTGCCAGCAGCGCTGGACAGGGCGGCTACGAGCAGTACTTC.

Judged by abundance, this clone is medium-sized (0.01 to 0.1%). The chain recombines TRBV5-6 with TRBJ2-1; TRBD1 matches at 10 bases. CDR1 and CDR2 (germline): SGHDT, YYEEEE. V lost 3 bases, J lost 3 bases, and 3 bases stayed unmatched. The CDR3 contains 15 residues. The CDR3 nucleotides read TGTGCCAGCAGCTCCGGGGACAGGGGCTACAATGAGCAGTTCTTC. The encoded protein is CASSSGDRGYNEQFF.

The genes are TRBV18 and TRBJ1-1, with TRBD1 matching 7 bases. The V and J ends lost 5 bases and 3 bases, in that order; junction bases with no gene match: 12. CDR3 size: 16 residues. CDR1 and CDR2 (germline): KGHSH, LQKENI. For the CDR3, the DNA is TGTGCCAGCTCATCTCGACAGGGCGTCGGGGACACTGAAGCTTTCTTT. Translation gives CASSSRQGVGDTEAFF.

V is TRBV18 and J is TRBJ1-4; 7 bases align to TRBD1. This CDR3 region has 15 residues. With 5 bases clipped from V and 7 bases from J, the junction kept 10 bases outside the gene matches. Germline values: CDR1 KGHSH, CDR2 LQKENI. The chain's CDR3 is CASSSETGRREKLFF. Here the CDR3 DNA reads TGTGCCAGCTCAAGCGAGACAGGGCGGCGTGAAAAACTGTTTTTT.

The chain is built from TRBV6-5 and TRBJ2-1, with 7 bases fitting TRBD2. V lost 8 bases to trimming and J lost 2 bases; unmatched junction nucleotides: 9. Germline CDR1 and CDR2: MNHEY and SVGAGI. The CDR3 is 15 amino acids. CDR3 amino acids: CASSEWAGAYNEQFF. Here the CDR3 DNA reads TGTGCCAGCTCCGAGTGGGCGGGGGCCTACAATGAGCAGTTCTTC.

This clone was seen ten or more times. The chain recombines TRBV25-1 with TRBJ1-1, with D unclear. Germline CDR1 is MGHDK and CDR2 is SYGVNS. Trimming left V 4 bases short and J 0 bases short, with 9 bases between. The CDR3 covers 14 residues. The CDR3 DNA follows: TGTGCCAGCAGTGTGACGGGAATGAACACTGAAGCTTTCTTT. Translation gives CASSVTGMNTEAFF.

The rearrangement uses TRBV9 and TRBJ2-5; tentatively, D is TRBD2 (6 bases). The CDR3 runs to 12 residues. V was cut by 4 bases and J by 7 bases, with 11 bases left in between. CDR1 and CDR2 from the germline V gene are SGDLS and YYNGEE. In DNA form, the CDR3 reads TGTGCCAGCAGCCTAGACGGGGGGACCCAGTACTTC. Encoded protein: CASSLDGGTQYF.

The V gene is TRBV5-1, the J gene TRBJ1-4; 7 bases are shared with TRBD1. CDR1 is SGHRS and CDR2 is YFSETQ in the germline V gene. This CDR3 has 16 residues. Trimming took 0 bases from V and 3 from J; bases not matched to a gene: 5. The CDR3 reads CASSLGQGSANEKLFF. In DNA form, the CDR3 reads TGCGCCAGCAGCTTGGGACAGGGCTCGGCTAATGAAAAACTGTTTTTT.

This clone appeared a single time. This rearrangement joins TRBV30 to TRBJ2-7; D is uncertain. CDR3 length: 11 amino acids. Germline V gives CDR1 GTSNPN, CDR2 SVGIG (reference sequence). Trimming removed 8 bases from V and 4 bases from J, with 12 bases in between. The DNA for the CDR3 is TGTGCCACCCTGAGAGAATACGAGCAGTACTTC. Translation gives CATLREYEQYF. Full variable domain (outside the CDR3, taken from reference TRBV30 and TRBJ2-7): SQTIHQWPATLVQPVGSPLSLECTVEGTSNPNLYWYRQAAGRGLQLLFYSVGIGQISSEVPQNLSASRPQDRQFILSSKKLLLSDSGFYLCATLREYEQYFGPGTRLTVT.

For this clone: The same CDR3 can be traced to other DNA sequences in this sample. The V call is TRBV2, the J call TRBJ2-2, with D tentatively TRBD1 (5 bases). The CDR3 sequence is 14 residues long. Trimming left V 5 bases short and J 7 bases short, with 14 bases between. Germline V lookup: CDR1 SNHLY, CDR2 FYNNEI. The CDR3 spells CASSWTWGGGELFF. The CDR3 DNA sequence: TGTGCCAGCAGTTGGACATGGGGTGGCGGGGAGCTGTTTTTT.

CDR3 amino acids: CASSPDYSNQPQHF. CDR3 bases: TGTGCCAGCAGTCCTGACTATAGCAATCAGCCCCAGCATTTT. The rearrangement joins TRBV28 to TRBJ1-5; no definite D call. Germline V CDR1 and CDR2: MDHEN, SYDVKM. Trimming pared 5 bases from V and 0 bases from J, leaving 8 bases between. The CDR3 is 14 residues long.

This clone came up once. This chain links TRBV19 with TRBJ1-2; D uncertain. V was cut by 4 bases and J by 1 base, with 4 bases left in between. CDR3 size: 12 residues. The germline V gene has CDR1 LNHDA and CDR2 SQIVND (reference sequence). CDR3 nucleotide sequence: TGTGCCAGTAGTACTTATAACTATGGCTACACCTTC. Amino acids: CASSTYNYGYTF.

CDR3 loop: CASSIEAGATAFF. The DNA of the CDR3 is TGTGCCAGTAGTATAGAGGCAGGGGCAACGGCTTTCTTT. The rearrangement uses TRBV19 and TRBJ1-1, with D possibly TRBD1 on 6 matching bases. Germline values: CDR1 LNHDA, CDR2 SQIVND (reference sequence). CDR3 size: 13 residues. Between the trimmed V and J ends, which lost 0 bases and 11 bases, there was a span of 13 bases.

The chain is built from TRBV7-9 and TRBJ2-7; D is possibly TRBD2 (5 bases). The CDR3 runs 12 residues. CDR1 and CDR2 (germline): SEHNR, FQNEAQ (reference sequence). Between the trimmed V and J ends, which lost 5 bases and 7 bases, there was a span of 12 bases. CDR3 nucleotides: TGTGCCAGCAGCCCACGGTCGGGGGAGCAGTACTTC. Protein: CASSPRSGEQYF. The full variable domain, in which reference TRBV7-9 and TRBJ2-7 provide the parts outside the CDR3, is DTGVSQNPRHKITKRGQNVTFRCDPISEHNRLYWYRQTLGQGPEFLTYFQNEAQLEKSRLLSDRFSAERPKGSFSTLEIQRTEQGDSAMYLCASSPRSGEQYFGPGTRLTVT.

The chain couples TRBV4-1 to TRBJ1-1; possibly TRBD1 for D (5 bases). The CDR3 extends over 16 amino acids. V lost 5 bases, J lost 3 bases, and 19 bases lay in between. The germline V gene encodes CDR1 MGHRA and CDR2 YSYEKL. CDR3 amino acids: CASSKRGTSVDTEAFF. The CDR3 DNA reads TGCGCCAGCAGCAAAAGGGGTACTTCAGTGGACACTGAAGCTTTCTTT.

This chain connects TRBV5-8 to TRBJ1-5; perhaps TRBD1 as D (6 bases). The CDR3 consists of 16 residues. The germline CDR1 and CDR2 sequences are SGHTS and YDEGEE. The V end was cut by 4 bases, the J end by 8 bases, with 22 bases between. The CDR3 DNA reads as TGTGCCAGCAGCAGTGGGAATTCCTGGACAGCGGAGCCCCAGCATTTT. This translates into CASSSGNSWTAEPQHF.

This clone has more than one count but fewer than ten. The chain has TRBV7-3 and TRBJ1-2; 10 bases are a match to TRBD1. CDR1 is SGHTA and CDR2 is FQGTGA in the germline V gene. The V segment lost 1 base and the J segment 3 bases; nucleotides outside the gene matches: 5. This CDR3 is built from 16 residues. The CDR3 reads CASSLSPGTGDYGYTF. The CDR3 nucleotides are TGTGCCAGCAGCTTAAGTCCCGGGACAGGGGACTATGGCTACACCTTC.

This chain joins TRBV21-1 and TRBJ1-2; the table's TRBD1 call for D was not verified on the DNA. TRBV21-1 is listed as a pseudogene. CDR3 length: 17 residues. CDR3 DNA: TGTGCCAGCAACGACCGGGACAGGGGGACCATGAACTATGGCTACACCTTC. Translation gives CASNDRDRGTMNYGYTF.

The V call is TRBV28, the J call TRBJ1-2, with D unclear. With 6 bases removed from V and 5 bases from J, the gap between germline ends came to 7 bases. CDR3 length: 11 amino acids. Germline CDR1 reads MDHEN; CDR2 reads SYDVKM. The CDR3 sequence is CASRLEYGYTF. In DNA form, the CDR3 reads TGTGCCAGCAGGTTGGAGTATGGCTACACCTTC.

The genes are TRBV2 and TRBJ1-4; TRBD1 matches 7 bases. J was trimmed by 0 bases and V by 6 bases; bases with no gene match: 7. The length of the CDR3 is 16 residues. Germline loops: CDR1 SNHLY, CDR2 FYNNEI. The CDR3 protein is CASRMDRTPTNEKLFF. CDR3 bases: TGTGCCAGCAGGATGGACAGGACTCCAACTAATGAAAAACTGTTTTTT. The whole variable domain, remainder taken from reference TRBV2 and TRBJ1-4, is EPEVTQTPSHQVTQMGQEVILRCVPISNHLYFYWYRQILGQKVEFLVSFYNNEISEKSEIFDDQFSVERPDGSNFTLKIRSTKLEDSAMYFCASRMDRTPTNEKLFFGSGTQLSVL.

CDR3 nucleotides: TGTGCCAGTAGTTTCATTCGCAGAGGATCAGAGGGAAACACCATATATTTT. Amino acids: CASSFIRRGSEGNTIYF. The V gene is TRBV19, the J gene TRBJ1-3; D remains unclear. V lost 5 bases and J lost 4, with 21 bases in between. There are 17 residues in the CDR3. The germline CDR1 and CDR2 sequences are LNHDA and SQIVND (reference sequence).

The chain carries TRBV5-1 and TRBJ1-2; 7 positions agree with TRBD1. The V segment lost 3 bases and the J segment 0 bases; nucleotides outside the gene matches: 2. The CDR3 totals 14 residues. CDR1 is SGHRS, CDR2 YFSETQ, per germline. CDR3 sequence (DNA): TGCGCCAGCAGCTCCGGGACAGCTAACTATGGCTACACCTTC. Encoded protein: CASSSGTANYGYTF.

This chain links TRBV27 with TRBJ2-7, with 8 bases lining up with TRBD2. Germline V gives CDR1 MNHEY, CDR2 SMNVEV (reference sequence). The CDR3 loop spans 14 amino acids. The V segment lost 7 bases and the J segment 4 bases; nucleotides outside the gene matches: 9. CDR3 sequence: CASNSTSGLYEQYF. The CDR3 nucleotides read TGTGCCAGCAATTCAACTAGCGGCCTTTACGAGCAGTACTTC.